The clone carrying this T cell receptor (beta chain) was seen just once. This specimen comes from a study of T cell responses to AZD1222 COVID-19 vaccine. For the study at large: The analysis combined second doses at about 4 or about 12 weeks.

The CDR3 is made up of 15 amino acids. Trimming stripped 6 bases from V and 2 bases from J, with 14 bases between. Germline V CDR1 and CDR2: MNHEY, SVGAGI. Repertoires were generated with immunoSEQ multiplex PCR, while TCRdb's copy carries only in-frame clones and drops some. The table lists about 85,000 clones, about 90% of them singletons. The specimen was peripheral blood, collected on day 0 of AZD1222 vaccination. The source of this sequence is an adult in good health. V gene TRBV6-5 combines with J gene TRBJ1-5; TRBD1 might be the D (6 bases). The CDR3 DNA reads as TGTGCCAGCAGCGACACCCCAGGGGGCAATCAGCCCCAGCATTTT. Its protein product is CASSDTPGGNQPQHF.